Below are 22 T cell receptor beta chains sequenced from a single sample in a study of OX40 agonist ivuxolimab in advanced cancers. The protocol was immunoSEQ multiplex PCR, while the TCRdb copy is restricted to in-frame clones and leaves out a portion. The sample includes 130,000 or so clones, roughly nine tenths seen only once; the top ten take 0.95% to 1.4%. The material sequenced was CD4+ or CD8+ T cells sorted from blood, taken in a trial of the OX40 agonist ivuxolimab. All receptors derive from an adult with an advanced solid tumor such as melanoma, head and neck, liver or kidney cancer.

This chain uses TRBV4-3 with TRBJ2-7, with D maybe TRBD1 (6 bases). The CDR3 spans 15 residues. Germline V gene sequence: CDR1 LGHNA, CDR2 YSLEER. Between the trimmed V and J ends, which lost 0 bases and 2 bases, there was a span of 11 bases. The CDR3 loop reads CASSQDGRGTYEQYF. The CDR3 nucleotides read TGCGCCAGCAGCCAAGACGGCAGGGGAACCTACGAGCAGTACTTC.

The chain carries TRBV18 and TRBJ2-7; 10 bases fit TRBD1. V shed 2 bases and J 2 bases; nucleotides not matched to a gene: 3. CDR1 is KGHSH, CDR2 LQKENI, per germline. This CDR3 has 15 residues. For the CDR3, the DNA is TGTGCCAGCTCACCAGCGGGACAGGGGACCTACGAGCAGTACTTC. Translation gives CASSPAGQGTYEQYF. Filled out from reference TRBV18 and TRBJ2-7, the complete variable domain reads NAGVMQNPRHLVRRRGQEARLRCSPMKGHSHVYWYRQLPEEGLKFMVYLQKENIIDESGMPKERFSAEFPKEGPSILRIQQVVRGDSAAYFCASSPAGQGTYEQYFGPGTRLTVT.

The rearrangement links TRBV7-6 to TRBJ1-2, with a possible D match to TRBD1 (5 bases). This CDR3 comprises 15 residues. The V gene's germline CDR1 is SGHVS and CDR2 FNYEAQ. The V end lost 3 bases, the J end lost 7 bases, and 18 bases lay between the germline ends. CDR3 sequence (DNA): TGTGCCAGCAGCTTTGTGGGCGGGGGTGACGGTGGCTACACCTTC. It yields the protein CASSFVGGGDGGYTF.

The chain joins TRBV16 to TRBJ1-5; D gene uncertain. The CDR3 extends over 11 amino acids. Trimming took off 8 bases at V and 7 bases at J, with 9 bases between the two ends. Germline V gene data show CDR1 as KGHSY and CDR2 as FQNENV. In DNA form, the CDR3 reads TGTGCCAGCGGCGAGAGGCAGCCCCAGCATTTT. It codes for CASGERQPQHF. Full variable domain (rest looked up from reference TRBV16 and TRBJ1-5): GEEVAQTPKHLVRGEGQKAKLYCAPIKGHSYVFWYQQVLKNEFKFLISFQNENVFDETGMPKERFSAKCLPNSPCSLEIQATKLEDSAVYFCASGERQPQHFGDGTRLSIL.

The chain couples TRBV28 to TRBJ1-2; D gene uncertain. V was clipped by 6 bases and J by 2 bases, with 31 bases between them. Per the germline V gene, CDR1 is MDHEN and CDR2 is SYDVKM. The length of the CDR3 is 20 residues. CDR3 sequence: CASRTVDRSPAKSSNYGYTF. The CDR3, as DNA: TGTGCCAGCAGGACCGTTGACCGCTCGCCCGCAAAATCCTCGAACTATGGCTACACCTTC.

V gene TRBV28 combines with J gene TRBJ2-1; the D is unclear. Germline V gives CDR1 MDHEN, CDR2 SYDVKM. The CDR3 spans 12 residues. V was trimmed by 7 bases and J by 10 bases, leaving 14 bases between them. Written as DNA, the CDR3 is TGTGCCAGCACCATGTCCCATCGGGAGCAGTTCTTC. Translated, it gives CASTMSHREQFF.

About this clone itself: The junction departs from the called germline gene at one end, perhaps through a read error. The V call is TRBV28, the J call TRBJ2-1; possibly TRBD1 or TRBD2 for D (5 bases each). The CDR3 is 14 residues long. Germline V lookup: CDR1 MDHEN, CDR2 SYDVKM. Here the CDR3 reads CATLPPGPTLGMIF. CDR3 DNA: TGTGCCACACTACCTCCGGGACCCACCCTAGGTATGATCTTC.

The sample holds one count of this clone. CDR3 nucleotide sequence: TGTGGCTTGGGAGATGAGCAGTACTTC. Protein: CGLGDEQYF. This rearrangement joins TRBV7-9 to TRBJ2-7; TRBD2 might be the D (5 bases). CDR1 is SEHNR and CDR2 is FQNEAQ in the germline V gene (reference sequence). This CDR3 has 9 amino acids.

This clone came up once. The chain recombines TRBV7-8 with TRBJ1-1; 10 bases agree with TRBD1. CDR3 length equals 16 residues. Per the germline V gene, CDR1 is SGHVS and CDR2 is FQNEAQ. With V trimmed by 6 bases and J by 0 bases, 7 bases remained unmatched. The CDR3 here is CASRSTGGTMNTEAFF. In nucleotides, the CDR3 is TGTGCCAGCAGATCGACAGGGGGCACAATGAACACTGAAGCTTTCTTT.

The chain joins TRBV6-7 to TRBJ2-7, with no clear D. TRBV6-7 is marked as an open reading frame, function uncertain. This CDR3 is 14 amino acids long. Trimming pared 0 bases from V and 0 bases from J, leaving 6 bases between. The CDR3 loop reads CASSYSGSSYEQYF. DNA for the CDR3: TGTGCCAGCAGTTACTCGGGCAGCTCCTACGAGCAGTACTTC.

The chain has TRBV18 and TRBJ1-3, with 7 positions matching TRBD1. After removal of 3 bases from V and 8 bases from J, the junction contained 7 bases not matched to a gene. The CDR3 spans 14 residues. CDR1 and CDR2 (germline): KGHSH, LQKENI. The CDR3 DNA reads TGTGCCAGCTCACCGCCGACAGGGAGGCACACCATATATTTT. Translation gives CASSPPTGRHTIYF.

The chain carries TRBV19 and TRBJ2-2, with 12 positions matching TRBD1. The V and J ends lost 2 bases and 9 bases, in that order; junction bases with no gene match: 13. The CDR3 consists of 18 residues. In germline, CDR1 is LNHDA, CDR2 SQIVND (reference sequence). CDR3 residues: CASSIYVGGDRGPRELFF. The DNA for the CDR3 is TGTGCCAGTAGTATATATGTTGGGGGGGACAGGGGGCCCCGGGAGCTGTTTTTT.

The chain carries TRBV5-1 and TRBJ1-2; D possibly corresponds to TRBD1 (5 bases). V was shortened by 0 bases and J by 2 bases, with 8 bases between the two germline ends. The CDR3 has 14 amino acids. Germline V gene lookup returns CDR1 SGHRS and CDR2 YFSETQ. CDR3 region: CASSLDRTNYGYTF. As DNA, the CDR3 is TGCGCCAGCAGCTTGGACAGGACCAACTATGGCTACACCTTC.

V gene TRBV6-1 combines with J gene TRBJ1-2, with TRBD1 as a possible D gene (5 bases). The CDR3 is made up of 12 amino acids. Looked up from germline, CDR1 is MNHNS and CDR2 is SASEGT. Trimming stripped 2 bases from V and 7 bases from J, with 8 bases between. The CDR3 region is CASSEPGFGYTF. CDR3 nucleotides: TGTGCCAGCAGTGAACCAGGGTTTGGCTACACCTTC.

The J gene is TRBJ2-1, the V gene TRBV7-3, with 10 bases fitting TRBD2. Germline V CDR1 and CDR2: SGHTA, FQGTGA. Losses at the gene ends were 4 bases for V and 0 bases for J; bases not matched to a gene: 15. This CDR3 has 20 residues. This CDR3 reads CASSYAAGGFSYTSYNEQFF. The CDR3 DNA reads TGTGCCAGCAGCTACGCAGCGGGAGGGTTTTCGTATACCTCCTACAATGAGCAGTTCTTC.

V usage is TRBV19 and J usage is TRBJ2-7, with 7 bases lining up with TRBD2. V shed 4 bases, J shed 4 bases, and the junction held 19 bases outside the gene matches. Germline values: CDR1 LNHDA, CDR2 SQIVND (reference sequence). The CDR3 is made up of 18 amino acids. The CDR3 DNA reads as TGTGCCAGTAGTACCACCTATCGTCTAGCGGAGTCGTCATACGAGCAGTACTTC. This codes for CASSTTYRLAESSYEQYF.

The chain uses TRBV6-5 and TRBJ1-5; D ambiguous. Trimming pared 1 base from V and 2 bases from J, leaving 6 bases between. Per germline, CDR1 MNHEY and CDR2 SVGAGI. This CDR3 has 14 residues. The CDR3 protein is CASSYWQGNQPQHF. In DNA form, the CDR3 reads TGTGCCAGCAGTTACTGGCAGGGCAATCAGCCCCAGCATTTT.

V gene TRBV28 combines with J gene TRBJ1-1, with a tentative D call TRBD1 (5 bases). CDR3 length: 15 residues. Per germline, CDR1 MDHEN and CDR2 SYDVKM. V was clipped by 5 bases and J by 7 bases, with 20 bases between them. The CDR3 DNA sequence: TGTGCCAGCAGTCCCCCCTCCAGGGTTGGCGTTGAAGCTTTCTTT. Translated: CASSPPSRVGVEAFF.

The chain employs TRBV10-3 and TRBJ2-7; 12 nucleotides match TRBD1. CDR3 length: 12 amino acids. With V trimmed by 9 bases and J by 5 bases, 2 bases remained unmatched. The V gene's germline CDR1 is ENHRY and CDR2 SYGVKD. The CDR3 sequence: CAIGTGGHEQYF. The CDR3 nucleotides read TGTGCCATAGGGACAGGGGGCCACGAGCAGTACTTC.

V usage is TRBV12-5 and J usage is TRBJ2-1; D call uncertain. The CDR3 totals 14 residues. Trimming shortened V by 6 bases and J by 7 bases, and 16 bases separated the two germline ends. CDR1 LGHNT and CDR2 FRNRAP come from the germline V gene. CDR3 coding DNA: TGTGCTAGTGGCAAGGGCTTACCCGAAAATGAGCAGTTCTTC. This sequence encodes CASGKGLPENEQFF. The full variable domain, rest sourced from reference TRBV12-5 and TRBJ2-1, is DARVTQTPRHKVTEMGQEVTMRCQPILGHNTVFWYRQTMMQGLELLAYFRNRAPLDDSGMPKDRFSAEMPDATLATLKIQPSEPRDSAVYFCASGKGLPENEQFFGPGTRLTVL.

The chain recombines TRBV11-2 with TRBJ2-1; TRBD2 matches 8 bases. Looked up from germline, CDR1 is SGHAT and CDR2 is FQNNGV. This CDR3 is 16 amino acids long. With V trimmed by 3 bases and J by 5 bases, 9 bases remained unmatched. In DNA form, the CDR3 reads TGTGCCAGCAGCTTCTTACCGGGAGGGTACAACAATGAGCAGTTCTTC. Translating it yields CASSFLPGGYNNEQFF.

The chain's CDR3 is CAISGRPGTPLGREQYF. CDR3 bases: TGTGCCATCAGTGGACGGCCCGGGACCCCCTTAGGGCGAGAGCAGTACTTC. This rearrangement joins TRBV10-3 to TRBJ2-7; perhaps D is TRBD1 or TRBD2 (5 bases each). Trimming removed 4 bases from V and 7 bases from J, with 26 bases in between. The CDR3 covers 17 residues. Per germline, CDR1 ENHRY and CDR2 SYGVKD.